A single sample gave rise to the 29 T cell receptor beta chains below, sequenced in a study of liver allograft versus peripheral blood T cells. Study summary: Comparing T cell receptor repertoires in transplanted livers with those in recipients' peripheral blood was part of the design.

MiXCR, applied by TCRdb to the reads, yields one record per CDR3 protein. The table lists more than 10,000 distinct CDR3 sequences, 25% to 30% of them singletons, with around 2.3% in the top ten. The receptors here all came from a human patient who had a liver transplant. The T cells may come from the graft donor.

This clonotype was seen a few times. The V and J genes are TRBV10-3 and TRBJ2-2, with a weak D call TRBD1 (5 bases). The CDR3 is 12 amino acids. Germline V CDR1 and CDR2: ENHRY, SYGVKD. V was clipped by 7 bases and J by 5 bases, with 8 bases between them. In nucleotides, the CDR3 is TGTGCCATCAATCAGGGAACCGGGGAGCTGTTTTTT. Its protein product is CAINQGTGELFF.

This clonotype was seen at least ten times. The chain employs TRBV6-2 or TRBV6-3 and TRBJ1-5; 10 nucleotides align to TRBD1. This CDR3 comprises 15 residues. CDR1 MNHEY and CDR2 SVGEGT come from the germline V gene. J gave up 7 bases and V 6 bases, and 9 bases lay outside the gene matches. CDR3 residues: CASSPGTGEAQPQHF. The CDR3 bases are TGTGCCAGCAGCCCCGGGACAGGGGAGGCACAGCCCCAGCATTTT.

Ten or more counts support this clonotype. The chain is built from TRBV28 and TRBJ1-4; D is possibly TRBD1 (6 bases). CDR3 length: 13 residues. The V gene lost 10 bases and the J gene lost 6 bases, with 15 bases spanning the gap. The germline CDR1 and CDR2 sequences are MDHEN and SYDVKM. The CDR3 region is CATKTGSDEKLFF. The CDR3 DNA sequence: TGTGCCACAAAAACAGGGTCGGATGAAAAACTGTTTTTT. Drawing the rest from reference TRBV28 and TRBJ1-4, the complete variable domain is DVKVTQSSRYLVKRTGEKVFLECVQDMDHENMFWYRQDPGLGLRLIYFSYDVKMKEKGDIPEGYSVSREKKERFSLILESASTNQTSMYLCATKTGSDEKLFFGSGTQLSVL.

This chain connects TRBV18 to TRBJ1-1; no clear D. The V and J ends lost 4 bases and 7 bases respectively, with 10 bases between them. This CDR3 is 12 amino acids long. Germline values: CDR1 KGHSH, CDR2 LQKENI. CDR3 sequence reads: CASSLQRNEAFF. The CDR3, as DNA: TGTGCCAGCTCACTTCAGAGAAATGAAGCTTTCTTT.

In this sample, this clonotype is medium-sized (0.01 to 0.1%). The chain uses TRBV9 and TRBJ1-3; the D is unclear. The V end lost 4 bases, the J end lost 4 bases, and 9 bases lay between the germline ends. The CDR3 has 13 residues. Germline assignment: CDR1 SGDLS and CDR2 YYNGEE. The CDR3 is CASSLEAGNTIYF. The CDR3 DNA reads TGTGCCAGCAGCCTTGAAGCGGGAAACACCATATATTTT.

This clonotype is deemed medium-sized. The chain carries TRBV6-5 and TRBJ2-5; 7 bases agree with TRBD2. The trim removed 0 bases at V and 1 base at J, leaving 2 bases unmatched. The CDR3 covers 15 residues. Germline V lookup: CDR1 MNHEY, CDR2 SVGAGI. This CDR3 reads CASSYSGRVQETQYF. CDR3 coding DNA: TGTGCCAGCAGTTACTCGGGGAGGGTCCAAGAGACCCAGTACTTC.

The J gene is TRBJ1-1, the V gene TRBV7-3, with unresolved D. V lost 2 bases and J lost 1, with 8 bases in between. Per germline, CDR1 SGHTA and CDR2 FQGTGA. CDR3 size: 14 residues. CDR3 sequence (DNA): TGTGCCAGCAGCTTACGAAGAGGGAACACTGAAGCTTTCTTT. Translation gives CASSLRRGNTEAFF.

This clonotype is deemed medium-sized (0.01 to 0.1%). The chain combines TRBV19 with TRBJ1-6, with D uncertain. This CDR3 spans 13 amino acids. V was shortened by 3 bases and J by 11 bases, with 11 bases between the two germline ends. The germline V gene encodes CDR1 LNHDA and CDR2 SQIVND (reference sequence). The CDR3 protein is CASSIKASAPLHF. CDR3 sequence (DNA): TGTGCCAGTAGTATTAAGGCGTCGGCACCCCTCCACTTT. The variable domain in full, with the rest retrieved from reference TRBV19 and TRBJ1-6, is DGGITQSPKYLFRKEGQNVTLSCEQNLNHDAMYWYRQDPGQGLRLIYYSQIVNDFQKGDIAEGYSVSREKKESFPLTVTSAQKNPTAFYLCASSIKASAPLHFGNGTRLTVT.

The rearrangement uses TRBV30 and TRBJ1-2; D perhaps matches TRBD1 (5 bases). The CDR3 consists of 12 residues. Germline V gene sequence: CDR1 GTSNPN, CDR2 SVGIG (reference sequence). Trimming removed 2 bases at V and 6 bases at J, with 10 bases between. The CDR3 sequence: CAWSLWDDGYTF. The CDR3 coding sequence is TGTGCCTGGAGTCTCTGGGACGATGGCTACACCTTC.

By share, this clonotype counts as medium-sized. The V call is TRBV24-1, the J call TRBJ2-7; the match to TRBD2 covers 14 bases. V lost 3 bases to trimming and J lost 4 bases; unmatched junction nucleotides: 10. The germline gives CDR1 KGHDR, CDR2 SFDVKD. The CDR3 loop spans 18 amino acids. This chain's CDR3 is CATSDSLPGLAGEYEQYF. DNA of the CDR3: TGTGCCACCAGTGATAGTCTACCGGGACTAGCGGGAGAATACGAGCAGTACTTC.

By share of the sample, this clonotype is medium-sized. The chain employs TRBV6-5 and TRBJ1-1; the D gene is possibly TRBD1 (6 bases). From germline, CDR1 is MNHEY and CDR2 SVGAGI. V was cut by 6 bases and J by 0 bases, with 11 bases left in between. The CDR3 is 14 amino acids. Here the CDR3 reads CASRLDSLNTEAFF. DNA of the CDR3: TGTGCCAGCAGACTGGACAGTTTGAACACTGAAGCTTTCTTT.

This clonotype is classed as medium-sized (0.01 to 0.1%). The rearrangement links TRBV19 to TRBJ1-1; D gene unclear. CDR3 length: 12 residues. Germline CDR1 is LNHDA and CDR2 is SQIVND (reference sequence). Trimming took off 3 bases at V and 10 bases at J, with 12 bases between the two ends. The CDR3 DNA reads TGTGCCAGTAGTATTCACGCGGGTGGAGCTTTCTTT. Its translation is CASSIHAGGAFF.

This clonotype is classed as medium-sized (0.01 to 0.1%). The J gene is TRBJ2-6, the V gene TRBV18; possibly TRBD1 or TRBD2 for D (5 bases each). The ends were cut back, 3 bases at V and 2 bases at J, with 11 bases in the middle. The germline gives CDR1 KGHSH, CDR2 LQKENI. This CDR3 comprises 16 residues. The CDR3 reads CASSPQGAAGANVLTF. Written as DNA, the CDR3 is TGTGCCAGCTCACCCCAGGGAGCTGCTGGGGCCAACGTCCTGACTTTC.

This clonotype ranks as medium-sized. This sequence joins TRBV5-4 and TRBJ2-2; D not certain. The CDR3 totals 14 residues. CDR1 and CDR2 (germline): SGHNT, YYREEE (reference sequence). V dropped 0 bases and J dropped 5 bases, with 8 bases sitting between them. The CDR3 DNA reads as TGTGCCAGCAGCTTGGATGGCCTAACCGGGGAGCTGTTTTTT. It encodes CASSLDGLTGELFF.

Regarding this clonotype: At one end the junction does not follow the germline gene, possibly because of a read error. The chain recombines TRBV28 with TRBJ1-5; TRBD1 might be the D (6 bases). Germline V gene lookup returns CDR1 MDHEN and CDR2 SYDVKM. The CDR3 has 14 residues. The CDR3 loop reads CASRTDRSIQPLHF. The CDR3 bases are TGTGCCAGCAGAACCGACAGGAGTATACAGCCCCTGCATTTT. The full variable domain, its missing parts supplied by reference TRBV28 and TRBJ1-5, is DVKVTQSSRYLVKRTGEKVFLECVQDMDHENMFWYRQDPGLGLRLIYFSYDVKMKEKGDIPEGYSVSREKKERFSLILESASTNQTSMYLCASRTDRSIQPLHFGDGTRLSIL.

This clonotype was detected once. The genes are TRBV19 and TRBJ1-4; TRBD1 is a possible D gene (5 bases). Germline V gene sequence: CDR1 LNHDA, CDR2 SQIVND (reference sequence). This CDR3 is built from 14 residues. V was pared by 5 bases and J by 7 bases, with 14 bases between. The CDR3 nucleotides read TGTGCCAGTAGTTCGGGCGGGGCCAGTGAAAAACTGTTTTTT. Encoded protein: CASSSGGASEKLFF.

This clonotype was counted ten times or more. The chain uses TRBV28 and TRBJ1-4, with 9 nucleotides matching TRBD1. The CDR3 extends over 14 amino acids. CDR1 and CDR2 from the germline V gene are MDHEN and SYDVKM. V trimming: 3 bases; J trimming: 8 bases; junction bases outside the gene matches: 4. CDR3 DNA sequence: TGTGCCAGCAGTTTGGACAGGGGAAGGGAAAAACTGTTTTTT. Its translation: CASSLDRGREKLFF.

This clonotype is judged medium-sized. The chain combines TRBV29-1 with TRBJ2-3; possible D gene TRBD2, 5 bases. The CDR3 totals 11 residues. V was pared by 7 bases and J by 2 bases, with 7 bases between. Germline V gives CDR1 SQVTM, CDR2 ANQGSEA. Written as DNA, the CDR3 is TGCAGCGGTCGGGACACAGATACGCAGTATTTT. The encoded protein is CSGRDTDTQYF.

By its share, this clonotype is medium-sized. The chain employs TRBV30 and TRBJ2-5; 12 nucleotides match TRBD1. J gave up 6 bases and V 4 bases, and 9 bases lay outside the gene matches. The CDR3 is 15 amino acids. The germline gives CDR1 GTSNPN, CDR2 SVGIG (reference sequence). CDR3 in amino acids: CAWTPGQGASQTQYF. CDR3 sequence (DNA): TGTGCCTGGACCCCGGGACAGGGGGCTTCTCAGACCCAGTACTTC.

The gene calls are TRBV7-2 and TRBJ2-3, with D perhaps matching TRBD2 (6 bases). Looked up from germline, CDR1 is SGHTA and CDR2 is FQGNSA. Trimming stripped 8 bases from V and 3 bases from J, with 9 bases between. The CDR3 is 12 residues long. The DNA for the CDR3 is TGTGCCAGCGGACGGGAGACAGATACGCAGTATTTT. Encoded protein: CASGRETDTQYF.

This clonotype was observed a handful of times. This rearrangement joins TRBV29-1 to TRBJ1-5; D is uncertain. V lost 7 bases to trimming and J lost 4 bases, with 11 bases between them. Germline values: CDR1 SQVTM, CDR2 ANQGSEA. The CDR3 has 12 amino acids. The CDR3 is CSARNQNQPQHF. The CDR3 DNA reads as TGCAGCGCCCGCAACCAGAATCAGCCCCAGCATTTT.

Relative to its sample, this clonotype is medium-sized. The rearrangement links TRBV6-5 to TRBJ1-1; D remains unclear. V lost 10 bases to trimming and J lost 7 bases, with 19 bases between them. CDR3 length: 13 residues. Germline CDR1 and CDR2: MNHEY and SVGAGI. The CDR3: CATRPGVRSEAFF. The CDR3 coding sequence is TGTGCCACCAGGCCGGGAGTTAGAAGTGAAGCTTTCTTT.

In its sample, this clonotype is medium-sized (0.01 to 0.1%). The V gene is TRBV19, the J gene TRBJ2-6; 7 bases align to TRBD2. There are 19 residues in the CDR3. The V gene's germline CDR1 is LNHDA and CDR2 SQIVND (reference sequence). V shed 5 bases, J shed 1 base, and the junction held 14 bases outside the gene matches. As DNA, the CDR3 is TGTGCCAGTAGTGCCTGGGAGGGCAGGTCCCAATCTGGGGCCAACGTCCTGACTTTC. Translated: CASSAWEGRSQSGANVLTF.

This clonotype counts as medium-sized. This rearrangement joins TRBV18 to TRBJ2-2; no firm D call. V was cut by 4 bases and J by 0 bases, with 18 bases left in between. The CDR3 consists of 18 residues. In germline, CDR1 is KGHSH, CDR2 LQKENI. The CDR3 here is CASSRTAPAAPNTGELFF. CDR3 sequence (DNA): TGTGCCAGCTCACGAACCGCCCCAGCCGCTCCGAACACCGGGGAGCTGTTTTTT.

This clonotype was found a few times. The chain has TRBV24-1 and TRBJ1-5; 10 bases fit TRBD1. The CDR3 runs to 13 residues. V shed 7 bases and J 9 bases; nucleotides not matched to a gene: 5. Per germline, CDR1 KGHDR and CDR2 SFDVKD. The CDR3: CATSGTGDGPQHF. Written as DNA, the CDR3 is TGTGCCACCAGCGGGACAGGGGATGGGCCCCAGCATTTT.

By sample share, this clonotype is medium-sized. The chain links TRBV29-1 to TRBJ2-1; D is uncertain. The CDR3 has 14 residues. The germline V gene has CDR1 SQVTM and CDR2 ANQGSEA. The V gene lost 8 bases and the J gene lost 0 bases, with 14 bases spanning the gap. The CDR3 protein is CSPAPLSSYNEQFF. DNA for the CDR3: TGCAGCCCTGCCCCACTTAGCTCCTACAATGAGCAGTTCTTC.

As for this clonotype: An end of the junction does not agree with germline; a read error may underlie this. This chain links TRBV9 with TRBJ1-2, with 7 bases fitting TRBD1. The CDR3 has 12 residues. Germline V lookup: CDR1 SGDLS, CDR2 YYNGEE. CDR3 sequence reads: CASSGTGYDYTF. CDR3 coding DNA: TGTGCCAGCAGCGGGACAGGTTATGACTACACCTTC.

This clonotype was seen ten or more times. The chain links TRBV19 to TRBJ2-1; 7 bases agree with TRBD2. Germline CDR1 LNHDA, CDR2 SQIVND (reference sequence). The trim removed 0 bases at V and 1 base at J, leaving 12 bases unmatched. This CDR3 comprises 19 residues. CDR3 in amino acids: CASSIDSPGREGSYNEQFF. The CDR3 DNA reads as TGTGCCAGTAGTATAGATTCCCCGGGGAGGGAGGGTTCCTACAATGAGCAGTTCTTC.

This chain uses TRBV6-5 with TRBJ1-4; D possibly corresponds to TRBD1 (5 bases). The CDR3 is made up of 16 amino acids. Germline CDR1 and CDR2: MNHEY and SVGAGI. V gave up 0 bases and J gave up 10 bases, with 18 bases separating them. The DNA for the CDR3 is TGTGCCAGCAGTTACTCCTTCACGGGGCAGCTTGCAAAACTGTTTTTT. It translates to CASSYSFTGQLAKLFF.